Listed here are 30 T cell receptor beta chains from one sample, sequenced in a study of T cells in Graves' hyperthyroidism and ophthalmopathy. What was amplified from RNA transcripts were TCR beta CDR3 regions. A set of HTBI primers served as the primers for a first-round RT-PCR of the TCR CDR3. TCRdb re-analysed the multiplex PCR reads in MiXCR, keeping a single row per CDR3 protein. This table has about 180,000 distinct CDR3 sequences, around 8.9% appearing once. Sequencing was performed on blood. The receptors were sampled from a woman under 30 with Graves' hyperthyroidism that later progressed to Graves' ophthalmopathy.

V and J are TRBV7-9 and TRBJ2-2, with D uncertain. Germline values: CDR1 SEHNR, CDR2 FQNEAQ (reference sequence). There are 15 residues in the CDR3. V gave up 4 bases and J gave up 2 bases, with 11 bases separating them. CDR3 bases: TGTGCCAGCAGCTACGTGGCAGCTAACACCGGGGAGCTGTTTTTT. Translated, it gives CASSYVAANTGELFF.

This clonotype has a handful of counts. The chain recombines TRBV19 with TRBJ2-3, with 7 nucleotides matching TRBD2. The J segment lost 3 bases and the V segment lost 3 bases, leaving 9 bases of the junction unmatched. Germline V gives CDR1 LNHDA, CDR2 SQIVND (reference sequence). The length of the CDR3 is 16 residues. CDR3 sequence reads: CASSIPPGGGTDTQYF. In DNA, the CDR3 is TGTGCCAGTAGTATCCCCCCCGGGGGAGGGACAGATACGCAGTATTTT. The whole variable domain, remainder taken from reference TRBV19 and TRBJ2-3, is DGGITQSPKYLFRKEGQNVTLSCEQNLNHDAMYWYRQDPGQGLRLIYYSQIVNDFQKGDIAEGYSVSREKKESFPLTVTSAQKNPTAFYLCASSIPPGGGTDTQYFGPGTRLTVL.

This chain connects TRBV3-1 to TRBJ1-6; D is perhaps TRBD1 (6 bases). Germline CDR1 is LGHDT and CDR2 is YNNKEL (reference sequence). The CDR3 extends over 16 amino acids. Trimming stripped 1 base from V and 7 bases from J, with 14 bases between. The CDR3 loop is CASSQATGGANSPLHF. The CDR3 DNA reads as TGTGCCAGCAGCCAAGCCACCGGGGGGGCAAATTCACCCCTCCACTTT.

With regard to this clonotype: This may arise from a read error, as a much more abundant clone is one base away. The V gene is TRBV7-2, the J gene TRBJ2-2, with a possible D match to TRBD1 (7 bases). Per the germline V gene, CDR1 is SGHTA and CDR2 is FQGNSA. The CDR3 totals 15 residues. CDR3 amino acids: CASSFYTGETGGLFF. CDR3 in DNA: TGTGCCAGCAGCTTTTATACAGGGGAAACCGGGGGGCTGTTTTTT.

This clonotype has just a few counts. The chain carries TRBV6-1 and TRBJ1-4, with 8 positions matching TRBD1. V shed 5 bases and J 9 bases; nucleotides not matched to a gene: 8. The CDR3 is 14 residues long. Per germline, CDR1 MNHNS and CDR2 SASEGT. The CDR3 nucleotides are TGTGCCAGCAGTCCGGACAGGGCCAGTAAAAAACTGTTTTTT. Encoded protein: CASSPDRASKKLFF.

Regarding this clonotype: Since a much larger clone is just one base distant, this may be a read error. V gene TRBV5-6 combines with J gene TRBJ1-5; maybe TRBD1 (5 bases). The V gene's germline CDR1 is SGHDT and CDR2 YYEEEE. The CDR3 is made up of 13 amino acids. The CDR3 bases are TGTGCCAGCAGCTTGTCAGGGTATCAGCACCAGCATTTT. Translating gives CASSLSGYQHQHF.

J is TRBJ2-2 and V is TRBV20-1; 11 bases are a match to TRBD1. The ends lost 6 bases at V and 3 bases at J; junction bases unmatched: 3. In germline, CDR1 is DFQATT, CDR2 SNEGSKA (reference sequence). There are 14 residues in the CDR3. The CDR3 loop reads CSAPGQGDTGELFF. The CDR3 bases are TGCAGTGCCCCGGGACAGGGGGACACCGGGGAGCTGTTTTTT.

This clonotype was found many times. CDR3 region: CASSFSGYNYEQYF. The CDR3 nucleotides read TGTGCCAGCAGTTTTTCAGGGTACAATTACGAGCAGTACTTC. This chain links TRBV12-3 or TRBV12-4 with TRBJ2-7; perhaps TRBD1 as D (5 bases). The CDR3 sequence is 14 residues long. With 3 bases removed from V and 4 bases from J, the gap between germline ends came to 13 bases.

This clonotype was counted at least ten times. The V call is TRBV3-1, the J call TRBJ2-5; D call uncertain. Per germline, CDR1 LGHDT and CDR2 YNNKEL (reference sequence). The germline V and J ends were trimmed by 4 bases and 0 bases, with 15 bases remaining between them. There are 16 residues in the CDR3. CDR3 sequence: CASSPDRGAYQETQYF. In DNA form, the CDR3 reads TGTGCCAGCAGCCCGGACCGAGGAGCGTACCAAGAGACCCAGTACTTC.

J is TRBJ1-6 and V is TRBV16, with 7 bases fitting TRBD1. The CDR3 loop spans 17 amino acids. Unmatched junction bases numbered 14, after V lost 4 bases and J lost 8 bases. Looked up from germline, CDR1 is KGHSY and CDR2 is FQNENV. The CDR3 DNA reads TGTGCCAGCAGCCGACACCCCGAGACAGGGATGGATTCACCCCTCCACTTT. Protein sequence: CASSRHPETGMDSPLHF.

This clonotype was detected many times. The CDR3 DNA reads as TGTGCCAGCAGTTACTCGGGGACAGGGATCGGTGGCTACACCTTC. Translated, it gives CASSYSGTGIGGYTF. The chain has TRBV6-5 and TRBJ1-2; the match to TRBD1 covers 9 bases. The CDR3 loop spans 15 amino acids. With 0 bases clipped from V and 7 bases from J, the junction kept 6 bases outside the gene matches. Germline V gene data show CDR1 as MNHEY and CDR2 as SVGAGI.

This clonotype was found a few times. The rearrangement joins TRBV10-3 to TRBJ1-5; TRBD1 aligns across 7 bases. Germline CDR1 ENHRY, CDR2 SYGVKD. Trimming cost V 2 bases and J 2 bases; bases outside gene matches: 9. This CDR3 has 17 amino acids. The CDR3, as DNA: TGTGCCATCAGTGAGGGTCAGGGGGAAGAAGGCAATCAGCCCCAGCATTTT. It specifies CAISEGQGEEGNQPQHF.

This clonotype came up many times. The chain couples TRBV19 to TRBJ1-6; no firm D call. The CDR3 runs 14 residues. V was trimmed by 5 bases and J by 5 bases, leaving 10 bases between them. The germline gives CDR1 LNHDA, CDR2 SQIVND (reference sequence). CDR3 in DNA: TGTGCCAGTAGTCGTCCCGTGAATAATTCACCCCTCCACTTT. Protein: CASSRPVNNSPLHF.

The chain joins TRBV3-1 to TRBJ1-3; D remains ambiguous. This CDR3 spans 15 amino acids. The V gene lost 0 bases and the J gene lost 1 base, with 7 bases spanning the gap. The germline CDR1 and CDR2 sequences are LGHDT and YNNKEL (reference sequence). The CDR3 loop is CASSQDSLSGNTIYF. The CDR3 DNA sequence: TGTGCCAGCAGCCAAGATTCGTTGTCTGGAAACACCATATATTTT.

The table lists this clonotype with many counts. The rearrangement joins TRBV7-2 to TRBJ1-1; possible D gene TRBD1, 6 bases. The CDR3 covers 19 residues. The V end was cut by 5 bases, the J end by 1 base, with 26 bases between. CDR1 is SGHTA and CDR2 is FQGNSA in the germline V gene. The CDR3 nucleotides are TGTGCCAGCAGCCCAATCGGTGGCACAATGGTAGGGGGGAACACTGAAGCTTTCTTT. Protein product: CASSPIGGTMVGGNTEAFF.

This clonotype was found a few times. V usage is TRBV20-1 and J usage is TRBJ2-2; tentatively, D is TRBD1 (5 bases). Trimming took 0 bases from V and 4 from J, leaving 9 bases between them. The CDR3 totals 14 residues. CDR1 is DFQATT and CDR2 is SNEGSKA in the germline V gene (reference sequence). Written as DNA, the CDR3 is TGCAGTGCTAGAGATTCAGGGATCACCGGGGAGCTGTTTTTT. As protein: CSARDSGITGELFF.

V and J are TRBV20-1 and TRBJ2-1, with 9 bases that match TRBD2. The CDR3 contains 15 residues. Germline assignment: CDR1 DFQATT and CDR2 SNEGSKA (reference sequence). Trimming at V came to 1 base and at J to 4 bases, leaving 5 bases not matched to a gene. CDR3 bases: TGCAGTGCTAGAGTCTGGACTAGCGTTTACAATGAGCAGTTCTTC. Protein: CSARVWTSVYNEQFF.

This clonotype was observed many times. This chain links TRBV2 with TRBJ2-3; D is ambiguous. Trimming took 3 bases from V and 1 from J, leaving 11 bases between them. This CDR3 is built from 15 residues. Germline CDR1 reads SNHLY; CDR2 reads FYNNEI. The CDR3 region has the DNA TGTGCCAGCAGTGAGGACGCCATCGGCACAGATACGCAGTATTTT. Amino acid sequence: CASSEDAIGTDTQYF.

This clonotype was counted many times. The chain uses TRBV7-9 and TRBJ1-4, with D hard to call. CDR3 length: 16 amino acids. The V and J ends lost 1 base and 1 base respectively, with 10 bases between them. Germline-derived CDR1 and CDR2 are SEHNR and FQNEAQ (reference sequence). The CDR3 DNA sequence: TGTGCCAGCAGCTTAGTTTATGCTCGAACTAATGAAAAACTGTTTTTT. It specifies CASSLVYARTNEKLFF.

Ten or more counts support this clonotype. The V call is TRBV28, the J call TRBJ1-5; weak D call: TRBD1 (5 bases). CDR3 length: 17 amino acids. The V end was cut by 11 bases, the J end by 4 bases, with 27 bases between. From germline, CDR1 is MDHEN and CDR2 SYDVKM. The CDR3 DNA reads as TGTGCCTATGCCCGGCGGGGATCCAGGGTCCCTAATCAGCCCCAGCATTTT. Translating gives CAYARRGSRVPNQPQHF.

This chain links TRBV6-4 with TRBJ2-2; D is perhaps TRBD1 (6 bases). Trimming cost V 4 bases and J 7 bases, with 13 bases left between them. CDR3 length: 14 residues. Per germline, CDR1 MRHNA and CDR2 SNTAGT. The CDR3 reads CASSATYRDGELFF. The CDR3 region has the DNA TGTGCCAGCAGTGCTACGTACAGGGACGGGGAGCTGTTTTTT.

This clonotype has at least ten counts. The rearrangement joins TRBV30 to TRBJ2-3; no reliable D call. This CDR3 region has 16 residues. Trimming left V 0 bases short and J 2 bases short, with 15 bases between. Germline-derived CDR1 and CDR2 are GTSNPN and SVGIG (reference sequence). The CDR3 sequence: CAWSVQLSPFTDTQYF. The CDR3 coding sequence is TGTGCCTGGAGTGTACAACTTTCTCCCTTCACAGATACGCAGTATTTT.

This clonotype appeared a few times. The chain employs TRBV7-8 and TRBJ2-1; D remains unclear. Trimming left V 5 bases short and J 5 bases short, with 4 bases between. The CDR3 totals 11 residues. The V gene's germline CDR1 is SGHVS and CDR2 FQNEAQ. The CDR3 nucleotides read TGTGCCAGCAGCACCAACAATGAGCAGTTCTTC. Its translation is CASSTNNEQFF.

The rearrangement links TRBV5-6 to TRBJ2-2; D call uncertain. V lost 4 bases and J 2 bases, leaving 9 bases between the germline ends. Germline V gene lookup returns CDR1 SGHDT and CDR2 YYEEEE. This CDR3 region has 14 residues. CDR3 nucleotides: TGTGCCAGCAGCCTTGGGTATAACACCGGGGAGCTGTTTTTT. This sequence encodes CASSLGYNTGELFF.

Ten or more counts support this clonotype. The gene calls are TRBV7-9 and TRBJ1-1; a possible D gene is TRBD1 (5 bases). V was shortened by 1 base and J by 6 bases, with 18 bases between the two germline ends. CDR3 length: 16 residues. CDR1 is SEHNR and CDR2 is FQNEAQ in the germline V gene (reference sequence). CDR3 residues: CASSLGLGYTGSEAFF. The CDR3 coding sequence is TGTGCCAGCAGCTTAGGTCTGGGGTATACAGGCTCTGAAGCTTTCTTT. Full variable domain (remainder filled in from reference TRBV7-9 and TRBJ1-1): DTGVSQNPRHKITKRGQNVTFRCDPISEHNRLYWYRQTLGQGPEFLTYFQNEAQLEKSRLLSDRFSAERPKGSFSTLEIQRTEQGDSAMYLCASSLGLGYTGSEAFFGQGTRLTVV.

The table lists this clonotype with many counts. The rearrangement uses TRBV27 and TRBJ2-7; 10 bases match TRBD2. The length of the CDR3 is 16 residues. V dropped 2 bases and J dropped 6; count of bases not matched to a gene: 10. Germline V gene sequence: CDR1 MNHEY, CDR2 SMNVEV (reference sequence). The CDR3 DNA sequence: TGTGCCAGCAGTTTAACGCCTAGCGGGAGTGTCCGCGAGCAGTACTTC. Amino acids: CASSLTPSGSVREQYF.

This chain uses TRBV20-1 with TRBJ2-1, with TRBD2 matching over 10 bases. The V segment lost 0 bases and the J segment 8 bases; nucleotides outside the gene matches: 13. CDR1 is DFQATT, CDR2 SNEGSKA, per germline (reference sequence). This CDR3 is 17 amino acids long. Here the CDR3 reads CSARDWTSGGNRDEQFF. Written as DNA, the CDR3 is TGCAGTGCTAGAGATTGGACTAGCGGTGGAAATCGCGATGAGCAGTTCTTC.

V usage is TRBV20-1 and J usage is TRBJ2-2; D may be TRBD1 (5 bases). The V end was cut by 0 bases, the J end by 0 bases, with 8 bases between. Germline V CDR1 and CDR2: DFQATT, SNEGSKA (reference sequence). The CDR3 runs to 15 residues. The CDR3 bases are TGCAGTGCTAGAGATGGGGCGGCGAACACCGGGGAGCTGTTTTTT. Protein: CSARDGAANTGELFF.

This clonotype was seen many times. The chain combines TRBV9 with TRBJ1-1; TRBD1 matches at 8 bases. V lost 2 bases and J lost 4; bases outside the gene matches: 4. The CDR3 covers 14 residues. CDR1 is SGDLS, CDR2 YYNGEE, per germline. For the CDR3, the DNA is TGTGCCAGCAGCGTTCAGGGGGCCAGCACTGAAGCTTTCTTT. It yields the protein CASSVQGASTEAFF.

The rearrangement uses TRBV9 and TRBJ2-5; maybe TRBD1 (6 bases). V gave up 0 bases and J gave up 3 bases, with 9 bases separating them. The length of the CDR3 is 14 residues. The germline gives CDR1 SGDLS, CDR2 YYNGEE. CDR3 nucleotide sequence: TGTGCCAGCAGCGTAGATGGACAGAAAGAGACCCAGTACTTC. Protein sequence: CASSVDGQKETQYF.